Listed here are 2 T cell receptor beta chains from one sample, sequenced in a study of T cell repertoires in cytomegalovirus infection. TCRdb redid the calling of the reads with MiXCR, one entry per CDR3 protein. Of fewer than 550,000 distinct CDR3 sequences in the sample, about a quarter were seen once. What was sequenced was PBMCs. Receptors were obtained from a human donor in good health (CMV status not recorded). Some clones in this sample may be carry-over from other donors' samples.

In its sample, this clonotype was seen a few times. The chain has TRBV19 and TRBJ1-2; D gene uncertain. The CDR3 runs to 14 residues. Germline CDR1 reads LNHDA; CDR2 reads SQIVND (reference sequence). Trimming took 0 bases from V and 0 from J, leaving 5 bases between them. The CDR3 reads CASSIEDTNYGYTF. The CDR3, as DNA: TGTGCCAGTAGTATAGAAGATACTAACTATGGCTACACCTTC.

The chain employs TRBV5-5 and TRBJ1-1, with D possibly matching TRBD1 (5 bases). V was trimmed by 0 bases and J by 3 bases, leaving 12 bases between them. Per the germline V gene, CDR1 is SGHKS and CDR2 is YYEKEE (reference sequence). This CDR3 is built from 15 residues. This CDR3 is CASSLERGSYTEAFF. The CDR3 bases are TGTGCCAGCAGCTTGGAGAGGGGATCTTACACTGAAGCTTTCTTT.